This TCR beta chain was obtained from a study of cytomegalovirus exposure and HLA in healthy donors. Looking at the study overall: Approximately 81% of 398 genotyped donors fell in the Caucasian-associated ancestry cluster. The study's findings and limits: For most TCR beta V segments, an earlier analysis put the productive rate at about 87% or about 30% of the time. Certain sequence variants were highly shared and formed a cluster, and this cluster was likely a sequencing artifact.

As concerns this clone: Antigen: not known.

The PCR was carried out with 60 Vbeta primers and 13 Jbeta primers. This table comes from immunoSEQ multiplex PCR, and its TCRdb copy is limited to in-frame clones, with some not included. The sample lists about 150,000 clones; about 81% were seen once. Material for sequencing was PBMCs. This TCR was sampled from a man aged 30 to 39 in good health and CMV-seronegative.

This chain's CDR3 is CASSLMTGGYNEQFF. The CDR3 coding sequence is TGTGCCAGCAGCTTGATGACAGGGGGTTACAATGAGCAGTTCTTC. The chain is built from TRBV5-5 and TRBJ2-1; 9 bases are shared with TRBD1. With 1 base clipped from V and 4 bases from J, the junction kept 3 bases outside the gene matches. The V gene's germline CDR1 is SGHKS and CDR2 YYEKEE (reference sequence). CDR3 size: 15 residues.